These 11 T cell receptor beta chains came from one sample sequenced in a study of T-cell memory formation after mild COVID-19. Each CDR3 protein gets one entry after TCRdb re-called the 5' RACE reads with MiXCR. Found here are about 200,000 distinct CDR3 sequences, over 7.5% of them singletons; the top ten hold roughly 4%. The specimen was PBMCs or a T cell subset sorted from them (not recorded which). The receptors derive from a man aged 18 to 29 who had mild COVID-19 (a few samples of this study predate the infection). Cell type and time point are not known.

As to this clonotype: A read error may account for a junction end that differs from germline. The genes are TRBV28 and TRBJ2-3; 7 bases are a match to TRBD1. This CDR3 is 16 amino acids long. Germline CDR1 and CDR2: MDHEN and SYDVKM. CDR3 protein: CASSPPPGQLTDTRYF. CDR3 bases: TGTGCCAGCAGTCCCCCGCCGGGACAGCTCACAGATACGCGGTATTTT.

The CDR3 spells CASSALSRNTGELFF. The CDR3, as DNA: TGTGCCAGCAGCGCCCTTTCCCGGAACACCGGGGAGCTGTTTTTT. This chain uses TRBV9 with TRBJ2-2; no clear D. From germline, CDR1 is SGDLS and CDR2 YYNGEE. CDR3 length: 15 amino acids. V was pared by 3 bases and J by 1 base, with 10 bases between.

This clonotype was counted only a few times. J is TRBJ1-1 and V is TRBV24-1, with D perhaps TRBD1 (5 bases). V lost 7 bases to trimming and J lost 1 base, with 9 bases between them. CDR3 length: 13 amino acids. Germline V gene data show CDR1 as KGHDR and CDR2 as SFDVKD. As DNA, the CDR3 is TGTGCCACCAGGGAGGACACGAACACTGAAGCTTTCTTT. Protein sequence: CATREDTNTEAFF.

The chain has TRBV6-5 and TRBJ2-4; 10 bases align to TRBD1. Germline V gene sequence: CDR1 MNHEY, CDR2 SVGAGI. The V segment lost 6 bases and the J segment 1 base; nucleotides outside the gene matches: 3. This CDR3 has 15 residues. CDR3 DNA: TGTGCCAGCAGGAGACAGGGGGCGGCCAAAAACATTCAGTACTTC. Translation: CASRRQGAAKNIQYF.

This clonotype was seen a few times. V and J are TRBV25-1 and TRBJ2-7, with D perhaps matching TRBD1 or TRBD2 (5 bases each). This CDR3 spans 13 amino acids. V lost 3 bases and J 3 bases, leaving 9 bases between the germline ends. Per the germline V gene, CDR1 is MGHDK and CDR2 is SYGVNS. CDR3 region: CASSDGDRYEQYF. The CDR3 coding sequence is TGTGCCAGCAGTGACGGGGACCGCTACGAGCAGTACTTC.

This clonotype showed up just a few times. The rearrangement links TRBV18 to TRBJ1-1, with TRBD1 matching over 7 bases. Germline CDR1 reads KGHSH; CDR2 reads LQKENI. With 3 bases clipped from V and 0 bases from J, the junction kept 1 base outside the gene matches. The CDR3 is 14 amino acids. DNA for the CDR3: TGTGCCAGCTCACCGACAGGGATGAACACTGAAGCTTTCTTT. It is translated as CASSPTGMNTEAFF.

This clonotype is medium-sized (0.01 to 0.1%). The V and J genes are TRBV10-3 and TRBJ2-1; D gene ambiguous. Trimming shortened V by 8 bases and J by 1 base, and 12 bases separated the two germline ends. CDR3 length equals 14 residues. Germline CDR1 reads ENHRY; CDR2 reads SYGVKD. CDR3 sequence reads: CAIRRLGSYNEQFF. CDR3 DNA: TGTGCCATCCGACGGTTAGGGTCCTACAATGAGCAGTTCTTC.

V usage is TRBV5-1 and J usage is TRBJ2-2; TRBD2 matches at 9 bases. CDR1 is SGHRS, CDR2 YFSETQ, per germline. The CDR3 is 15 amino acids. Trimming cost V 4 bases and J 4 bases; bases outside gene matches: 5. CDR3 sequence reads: CASSVAGVGTGELFF. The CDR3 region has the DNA TGCGCCAGCAGCGTAGCGGGGGTCGGCACCGGGGAGCTGTTTTTT.

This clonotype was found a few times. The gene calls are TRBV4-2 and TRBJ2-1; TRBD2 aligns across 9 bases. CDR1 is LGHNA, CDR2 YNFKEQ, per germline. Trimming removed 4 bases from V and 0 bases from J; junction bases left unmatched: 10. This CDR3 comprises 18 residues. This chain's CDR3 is CASSPRPLSGSSYNEQFF. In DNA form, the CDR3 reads TGTGCCAGCAGCCCCCGACCCCTTAGCGGGAGCTCCTACAATGAGCAGTTCTTC.

CDR3 bases: TGTGCCAGCAGCCCCCATACAGGCAGCTCCTACAATGAGCAGTTCTTC. As protein: CASSPHTGSSYNEQFF. V gene TRBV4-2 combines with J gene TRBJ2-1; a possible D gene is TRBD1 (5 bases). The ends were cut back, 4 bases at V and 0 bases at J, with 13 bases in the middle. The CDR3 runs 16 residues. CDR1 is LGHNA and CDR2 is YNFKEQ in the germline V gene.

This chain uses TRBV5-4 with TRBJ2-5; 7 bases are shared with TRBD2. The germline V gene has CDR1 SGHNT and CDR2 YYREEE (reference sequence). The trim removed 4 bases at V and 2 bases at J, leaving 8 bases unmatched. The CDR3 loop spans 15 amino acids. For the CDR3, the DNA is TGTGCCAGCAGCCCCCCGGGGCGGGGGCAAGAGACCCAGTACTTC. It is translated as CASSPPGRGQETQYF.